The TCR beta chain described here comes from a study of T cell clonotyping in hematopoietic cell transplantation. The germline V and J ends were trimmed by 3 bases and 2 bases, with 11 bases remaining between them. From germline, CDR1 is LNHDA and CDR2 SQIVND (reference sequence). The CDR3 covers 15 residues. On this clone itself: What it recognizes is unknown.

Repertoires were generated with immunoSEQ multiplex PCR, while TCRdb's copy carries only in-frame clones and drops some. The data hold fewer than 80,000 clones, with just under 95% observed a single time. Findings of the study overall: Recipient TCR diversity dropped after transplant; expanded clonotypes rose from day 30 to 180. Few recipient clonotypes overlapped donors; over 95% were de novo at given depth.

The clonotype originates from a man aged 50-59 years in good health. Some clones in this sample may be carry-over from other donors' samples. The sequencing input was peripheral blood mononuclear cells. The chain is built from TRBV19 and TRBJ2-1, with D perhaps matching TRBD1 (6 bases). The CDR3 bases are TGTGCCAGTAGTATCAGGGACACAGCCTACAATGAGCAGTTCTTC. Encoded protein: CASSIRDTAYNEQFF.